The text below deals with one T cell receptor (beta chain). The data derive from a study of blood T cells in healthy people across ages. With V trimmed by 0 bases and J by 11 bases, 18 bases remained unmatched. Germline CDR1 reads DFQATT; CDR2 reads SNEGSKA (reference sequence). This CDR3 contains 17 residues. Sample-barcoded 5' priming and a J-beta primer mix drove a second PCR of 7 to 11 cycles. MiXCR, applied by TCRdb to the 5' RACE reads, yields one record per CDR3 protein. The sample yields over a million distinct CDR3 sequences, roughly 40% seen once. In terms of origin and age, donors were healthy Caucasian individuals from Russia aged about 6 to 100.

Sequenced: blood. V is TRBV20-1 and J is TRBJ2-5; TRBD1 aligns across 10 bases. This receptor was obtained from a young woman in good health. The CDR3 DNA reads TGCAGTGCTAGAGACAAAGGGGACAGGGGAACCTACAATGAGCAGTACTTC. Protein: CSARDKGDRGTYNEQYF.